The rows below give T cell receptor beta chains drawn from one sample of a study of cytomegalovirus exposure and HLA in healthy donors. Using immunoSEQ multiplex PCR, the repertoire was profiled, and TCRdb retains in-frame clones only, with some absent. The table has about 34,000 clones, 60% to 70% seen once. The sequenced sample was PBMCs. These receptors originate from a man aged 35 to 55 in good health and CMV-seropositive. The CDR3 runs from the conserved cysteine through the conserved F or W. D genes are given only for firm matches. For some rows the clone size is stated as once, few or many, or as a class when expanded; others skip it.

V gene,D gene,J gene,clone size,CDR3 protein,CDR3 DNA
TRBV30,TRBD2,TRBJ2-1,.,CAWSSGLAAYNEQFF,TGTGCCTGGAGTTCTGGACTAGCGGCCTACAATGAGCAGTTCTTC
TRBV29-1,TRBD1,TRBJ2-5,once,CSVVRSGGLETQYF,TGCAGCGTTGTTCGATCAGGGGGCCTGGAGACCCAGTACTTC
TRBV2,TRBD1,TRBJ2-4,.,CASSPTPDRGQNIQYF,TGTGCCAGCAGTCCAACTCCCGACAGGGGGCAAAACATTCAGTACTTC
TRBV12-5,.,TRBJ1-3,.,CASATASSGNTIYF,TGTGCTAGTGCGACGGCTAGCTCTGGAAACACCATATATTTT
TRBV27,TRBD1,TRBJ2-2,.,CASSLRGPNTGELFF,TGTGCCAGCAGTTTAAGGGGGCCGAACACCGGGGAGCTGTTTTTT
TRBV12-5,TRBD1,TRBJ1-1,few,CASGPEGQGAFF,TGTGCTAGTGGTCCCGAGGGACAGGGGGCTTTCTTT
TRBV5-4,TRBD2,TRBJ2-3,few,CASRFGLADLDTQYF,TGTGCCAGCAGGTTTGGACTAGCGGACTTAGATACGCAGTATTTT
TRBV7-2,TRBD1,TRBJ1-1,.,CASSFSGGDEAFF,TGTGCCAGCAGCTTCTCAGGGGGCGATGAAGCTTTCTTT
TRBV4-1,TRBD2,TRBJ2-1,.,CASSQVLSSGGYNEQFF,TGCGCTAGCAGCCAAGTATTGTCTAGCGGGGGGTACAATGAGCAGTTCTTC
TRBV6-6,.,TRBJ2-2,few,CASKNRDTGELFF,TGTGCCAGCAAGAACAGGGATACCGGGGAGCTGTTTTTT
TRBV2,TRBD2,TRBJ2-1,.,CASRRSGGRSSYNEQFF,TGTGCCAGCAGACGGAGCGGGGGCCGGAGCTCCTACAATGAGCAGTTCTTC
TRBV7-9,.,TRBJ2-7,.,CASRRLSDRDSYEQYF,TGTGCCAGCAGACGGCTGTCGGACAGAGACTCCTACGAGCAGTACTTC
TRBV7-9,.,TRBJ1-1,medium-sized,CASSLTDPNTEAFF,TGTGCCAGCAGCTTAACAGACCCAAACACTGAAGCTTTCTTT
TRBV16,.,TRBJ1-2,once,CASSSQGAYGYTF,TGTGCCAGCAGCTCACAGGGAGCCTATGGCTACACCTTC
TRBV5-1,.,TRBJ2-3,few,CASSPNRGLTDTQYF,TGCGCCAGCAGCCCCAACAGGGGACTCACAGATACGCAGTATTTT
TRBV14,.,TRBJ2-5,once,CASSQIAGPETQYF,TGTGCCAGCAGCCAAATTGCAGGGCCGGAGACCCAGTACTTC
TRBV15,TRBD2,TRBJ2-1,.,CATSRGTSGGNEQFF,TGTGCCACCAGCAGAGGGACTAGCGGGGGCAATGAGCAGTTCTTC
TRBV12-5,.,TRBJ2-7,.,CASSDEQYF,TGTGCTAGTTCCGACGAGCAGTACTTC
TRBV27,TRBD1,TRBJ2-6,.,CASSPSGQGVSGANVLTF,TGTGCCAGCAGCCCTTCTGGACAGGGGGTTTCTGGGGCCAACGTCCTGACTTTC
TRBV19,.,TRBJ2-2,.,CASTLPPGQNTGELFF,TGTGCCAGTACCCTCCCCCCGGGACAGAACACCGGGGAGCTGTTTTTT
TRBV6-1,TRBD1,TRBJ1-1,.,CATKTGQGVRSEAFF,TGTGCCACGAAAACCGGACAGGGGGTTAGATCTGAAGCTTTCTTT
TRBV5-4,.,TRBJ2-1,few,CASSSRGPSYNEQFF,TGTGCCAGCAGTTCGCGGGGGCCTTCCTACAATGAGCAGTTCTTC
TRBV6-1,.,TRBJ1-2,.,CASSEALPANYGYTF,TGTGCCAGCAGTGAAGCGCTTCCGGCTAACTATGGCTACACCTTC
TRBV18,TRBD1,TRBJ2-7,.,CASLDAGQGVYEQYF,TGTGCCAGCCTAGATGCAGGACAGGGGGTTTACGAGCAGTACTTC
TRBV7-6,TRBD1,TRBJ1-1,few,CASSGTANTEAFF,TGTGCCAGCAGCGGGACAGCGAACACTGAAGCTTTCTTT
TRBV4-1,.,TRBJ2-6,.,CASSQVRFSGANVLTF,TGCGCCAGCAGCCAAGTCCGGTTCTCTGGGGCCAACGTCCTGACTTTC
TRBV5-8,.,TRBJ1-5,.,CASSFSSNQPQHF,TGTGCCAGCAGCTTCTCGAGCAATCAGCCCCAGCATTTT
TRBV5-6,.,TRBJ2-3,.,CASSLDSGMADTQYF,TGTGCCAGCAGCTTGGATTCGGGGATGGCAGATACGCAGTATTTT
TRBV10-2,.,TRBJ2-5,.,CASSEDFSQETQYF,TGCGCCAGCAGTGAGGACTTCAGCCAAGAGACCCAGTACTTC
TRBV5-1,TRBD1,TRBJ1-1,.,CASSFGQGQNTEAFF,TGCGCCAGCAGCTTCGGACAGGGGCAAAACACTGAAGCTTTCTTT
TRBV27,.,TRBJ1-5,few,CASSFQNQPQHF,TGTGCCAGCAGTTTTCAGAATCAGCCCCAGCATTTT
TRBV2,.,TRBJ2-7,.,CASSGDISYEQYF,TGTGCCAGCAGTGGAGACATCTCCTACGAGCAGTACTTC
TRBV4-1,TRBD1,TRBJ1-6,.,CASSQGNPGQPYNSPLHF,TGCGCCAGCAGCCAAGGAAATCCGGGACAGCCCTATAATTCACCCCTCCACTTT
TRBV5-5,.,TRBJ2-3,.,CASSFGQTSTDTQYF,TGTGCCAGCAGCTTCGGTCAGACTAGCACAGATACGCAGTATTTT
TRBV19,TRBD1,TRBJ1-2,.,CASSIGDRSKHTF,TGTGCCAGTAGTATTGGGGACAGGTCAAAACACACCTTC
TRBV7-2,.,TRBJ2-4,.,CASSPATGNIQYF,TGTGCCAGCAGCCCCGCGACAGGAAACATTCAGTACTTC
TRBV6-6,.,TRBJ1-2,few,CASEDWGDYGYTF,TGTGCCAGCGAAGATTGGGGGGACTATGGCTACACCTTC
TRBV18,.,TRBJ2-3,.,CASSHREFWTDTQYF,TGTGCCAGCTCACACAGGGAATTTTGGACAGATACGCAGTATTTT
TRBV28,.,TRBJ2-6,.,CASSTTVVSGANVLTF,TGTGCCAGCAGCACAACAGTCGTCTCTGGGGCCAACGTCCTGACTTTC
TRBV5-4,TRBD2,TRBJ2-3,.,CASSLEGLGTDTQYF,TGTGCCAGCAGCTTGGAGGGACTAGGCACAGATACGCAGTATTTT
TRBV2,TRBD1,TRBJ2-1,once,CASSEIGQGSNEQFF,TGTGCCAGCAGTGAAATAGGACAGGGCAGCAATGAGCAGTTCTTC
TRBV14,.,TRBJ2-2,few,CASSQDVGPVTGELFF,TGTGCCAGCAGCCAAGATGTGGGGCCGGTCACCGGGGAGCTGTTTTTT
TRBV18,TRBD1,TRBJ2-1,once,CASWTGYNEQFF,TGTGCCAGCTGGACAGGGTACAATGAGCAGTTCTTC
TRBV7-2,.,TRBJ2-6,once,CASSYPRGYGANVLTF,TGTGCCAGCAGCTACCCCAGGGGCTATGGGGCCAACGTCCTGACTTTC
TRBV6-1,.,TRBJ1-5,.,CASSESRVQPQHF,TGTGCCAGCAGTGAAAGTAGAGTTCAGCCCCAGCATTTT
TRBV5-1,.,TRBJ1-3,.,CASSSQGPGNTIYF,TGCGCCAGCAGCTCCCAGGGGCCTGGAAACACCATATATTTT
TRBV14,.,TRBJ2-7,.,CASSGDRTYEQYF,TGTGCCAGCAGCGGTGACAGGACCTACGAGCAGTACTTC
TRBV5-1,TRBD1,TRBJ2-5,.,CASSGQGQETQYF,TGCGCCAGCAGCGGACAGGGGCAAGAGACCCAGTACTTC
TRBV18,TRBD1,TRBJ1-6,.,CASSPLRTGYNSPLHF,TGTGCCAGCTCACCACTCCGGACAGGGTATAATTCACCCCTCCACTTT
TRBV4-1,.,TRBJ1-5,.,CASSRTGTTDNQPQHF,TGCGCCAGCAGCCGAACCGGGACAACTGACAATCAGCCCCAGCATTTT
TRBV6-5,TRBD2,TRBJ2-5,.,CASSPGTSQETQYF,TGTGCCAGCAGTCCTGGGACTAGTCAAGAGACCCAGTACTTC
TRBV5-4,TRBD2,TRBJ2-7,few,CASSLDLAGDSYEQYF,TGTGCCAGCAGCTTGGACCTAGCGGGGGACTCCTACGAGCAGTACTTC
TRBV11-3,.,TRBJ2-5,.,CASSLTGNQLETQYF,TGTGCCAGCAGCTTAACAGGGAATCAGTTAGAGACCCAGTACTTC
TRBV28,.,TRBJ2-2,few,CASSQIRVAGELFF,TGTGCCAGCAGCCAGATCAGGGTGGCCGGGGAGCTGTTTTTT
TRBV7-3,TRBD2,TRBJ2-1,.,CASSIRAGGSYNEQFF,TGTGCCAGCAGTATCCGAGCGGGGGGTTCCTACAATGAGCAGTTCTTC
TRBV27,TRBD2,TRBJ2-4,once,CASSSRGGIAKNIQYF,TGTGCCAGCAGTTCCCGCGGGGGGATAGCCAAAAACATTCAGTACTTC
TRBV28,.,TRBJ1-6,.,CASSLVGGSSYNSPLHF,TGTGCCAGCAGTTTAGTAGGGGGAAGCTCCTATAATTCACCCCTCCACTTT
TRBV10-1,TRBD1,TRBJ1-2,few,CASSGNWTGQGLNYGYTF,TGCGCCAGCAGTGGGAACTGGACGGGACAGGGGCTGAACTATGGCTACACCTTC